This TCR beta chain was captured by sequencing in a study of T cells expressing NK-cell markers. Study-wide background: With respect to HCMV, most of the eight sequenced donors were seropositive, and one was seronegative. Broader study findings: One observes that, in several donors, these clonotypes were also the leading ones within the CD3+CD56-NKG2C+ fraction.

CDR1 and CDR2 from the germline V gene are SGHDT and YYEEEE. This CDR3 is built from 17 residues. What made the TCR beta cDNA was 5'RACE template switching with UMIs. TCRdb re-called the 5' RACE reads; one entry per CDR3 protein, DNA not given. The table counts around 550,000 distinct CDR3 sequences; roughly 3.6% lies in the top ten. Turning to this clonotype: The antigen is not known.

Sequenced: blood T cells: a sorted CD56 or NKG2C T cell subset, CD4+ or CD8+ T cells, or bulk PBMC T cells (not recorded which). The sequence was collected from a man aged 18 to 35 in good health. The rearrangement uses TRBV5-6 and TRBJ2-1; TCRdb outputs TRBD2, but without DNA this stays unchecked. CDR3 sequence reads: CASSLAPALAGVHEQFF.